This T cell receptor beta chain derives from a study of beta chain features in type 1 diabetes. Expressed TCRB transcripts were sequenced because the isolated RNA had all been reverse transcribed beforehand. Some clones are missing from TCRdb's copy, which holds only in-frame ones; the method was immunoSEQ multiplex PCR. The sample carries hundreds of thousands of clones, about 30% recorded once. Unmatched junction bases numbered 3, after V lost 3 bases and J lost 1 base. CDR3 length equals 16 residues. From germline, CDR1 is ENHRY and CDR2 SYGVKD. Remarks on this clone: Its antigen is unknown.

Notes on the study in general: Fewer junction insertions and more nucleotide deletions appeared in type 1 diabetes patients. PCR could preferentially amplify shorter templates, alike in patients and controls.

What was sequenced was naive CD4+ T cells from blood. The V and J genes are TRBV10-3 and TRBJ2-4; 10 bases are shared with TRBD1. The receptor was isolated from a man between 18 and 29 years old in good health. Here the CDR3 reads CAISDDRGLAKNIQYF. CDR3 DNA sequence: TGTGCCATCAGTGATGACAGGGGGCTTGCCAAAAACATTCAGTACTTC.